The sequence of this TCR beta chain was determined in a study of monozygotic twins with inflammatory bowel disease. TCRdb re-called the 5' RACE reads and shows each CDR3 protein once, DNA omitted. Its clone listing holds some 200,000 distinct CDR3 sequences. This TCR came from a human donor with ulcerative colitis or Crohn's disease, or a healthy co-twin of an affected twin (not recorded which). Source material: blood.

The CDR3 here is CASSSQGGLYEQYF. The chain uses TRBV7-6 and TRBJ2-7; TCRdb indicates TRBD1, and absent DNA this call remains unverified. Germline V gene lookup returns CDR1 SGHVS and CDR2 FNYEAQ. The CDR3 consists of 14 residues.